Detailed here is one T cell receptor (beta chain). TCRdb reanalysed the RT-PCR reads using MiXCR and keeps one entry per CDR3 protein. The table has hundreds of thousands of distinct CDR3 sequences, 11% to 15% seen once. The sequenced sample consisted of memory CD4+ T cells from blood. This receptor was identified in a female donor in good health, serving as a healthy control.

CDR3 sequence reads: CASAPIGRRENEQFF. The CDR3 DNA reads as TGTGCCAGCGCGCCTATCGGGAGAAGGGAAAATGAGCAGTTCTTC. The gene calls are TRBV6-2 or TRBV6-3 and TRBJ2-1, with D perhaps matching TRBD2 (6 bases). V lost 8 bases and J 7 bases, leaving 21 bases between the germline ends. The CDR3 runs to 15 residues. CDR1 is MNHEY and CDR2 is SVGEGT in the germline V gene.